The 9 T cell receptor beta chains in this list originate from one sample, sequenced in a study of blood T cell repertoires in COVID-19. Sequencing used immunoSEQ multiplex PCR; TCRdb keeps in-frame clones, though not all of them. The sample lists 280,000 or so clones; around nine tenths were seen once. Sequencing was done on a sample of PBMCs or T cells enriched from blood (not recorded which). The receptors were sampled from a woman aged 40-49 years who had recovered from COVID-19.

The rearrangement links TRBV4-1 to TRBJ1-2; D is perhaps TRBD1 (6 bases). There are 15 residues in the CDR3. V shed 0 bases and J shed 2 bases, with 10 bases lying between them. CDR1 MGHRA and CDR2 YSYEKL come from the germline V gene. The CDR3 region is CASSQDRQENYGYTF. In nucleotides, the CDR3 is TGCGCCAGCAGCCAAGATCGACAGGAAAACTATGGCTACACCTTC.

The chain uses TRBV28 and TRBJ1-1; D is possibly TRBD1 (6 bases). Germline CDR1 MDHEN, CDR2 SYDVKM. V lost 6 bases and J lost 6, with 17 bases in between. The CDR3 is 14 residues long. CDR3 amino acids: CASSLRGASAEAFF. The DNA for the CDR3 is TGTGCCAGCAGCCTACGGGGGGCGAGCGCTGAAGCTTTCTTT.

V usage is TRBV19 and J usage is TRBJ1-4; the D is unclear. Germline V gene lookup returns CDR1 LNHDA and CDR2 SQIVND (reference sequence). Trimming removed 0 bases at V and 0 bases at J, with 5 bases between. The CDR3 sequence is 15 residues long. The CDR3 region has the DNA TGTGCCAGTAGTATAGAACCGGCAACTAATGAAAAACTGTTTTTT. Amino acid sequence: CASSIEPATNEKLFF.

This chain uses TRBV4-3 with TRBJ2-5; tentative D call: TRBD2 (6 bases). The CDR3 loop spans 18 amino acids. Germline-derived CDR1 and CDR2 are LGHNA and YSLEER. Trimming shortened V by 0 bases and J by 3 bases, and 20 bases separated the two germline ends. In DNA, the CDR3 is TGCGCCAGCAGCCAAGAAGCGTTGAACGTCGGAGGGAAAGAGACCCAGTACTTC. Translated, it gives CASSQEALNVGGKETQYF.

This clone was observed once. J is TRBJ2-5 and V is TRBV7-9; D is ambiguous. The CDR3 is made up of 13 amino acids. The germline V gene encodes CDR1 SEHNR and CDR2 FQNEAQ (reference sequence). The V gene lost 0 bases and the J gene lost 4 bases, with 6 bases spanning the gap. DNA for the CDR3: TGTGCCAGCAGCTTAGCGCAGATAGAGACCCAGTACTTC. The encoded protein is CASSLAQIETQYF.

This clone came up a few times. This chain joins TRBV27 and TRBJ1-6; 7 nucleotides line up with TRBD1. The germline V gene encodes CDR1 MNHEY and CDR2 SMNVEV (reference sequence). After removal of 6 bases from V and 6 bases from J, the junction contained 2 bases not matched to a gene. The CDR3 is 13 residues long. This CDR3 reads CASSGTANSPLHF. The CDR3 nucleotides are TGTGCCAGCAGCGGGACAGCTAATTCACCCCTCCACTTT.

Only one count was recorded for this clone. The chain is built from TRBV7-3 and TRBJ2-1, with 7 bases lining up with TRBD1. The CDR3 contains 15 residues. The J segment lost 6 bases and the V segment lost 1 base, leaving 6 bases of the junction unmatched. Germline V lookup: CDR1 SGHTA, CDR2 FQGTGA. In DNA, the CDR3 is TGTGCCAGCAGCTTAAGGGGACAGAACGTCAATGAGCAGTTCTTC. Its protein is CASSLRGQNVNEQFF.

V and J are TRBV28 and TRBJ2-1, with D perhaps matching TRBD1 (6 bases). V was trimmed by 1 base and J by 4 bases, leaving 11 bases between them. Germline V gene data show CDR1 as MDHEN and CDR2 as SYDVKM. The CDR3 covers 15 residues. CDR3 amino acids: CASSLSRGPYNEQFF. Here the CDR3 DNA reads TGTGCCAGCAGTTTATCCAGGGGACCATACAATGAGCAGTTCTTC.

The CDR3 DNA reads TGTGCCAGCAGCTTAACAGGGATGTTGGGCTACACCTTC. Protein: CASSLTGMLGYTF. The V call is TRBV7-2, the J call TRBJ1-2, with D perhaps TRBD1 (6 bases). The CDR3 extends over 13 amino acids. V was shortened by 2 bases and J by 8 bases, with 12 bases between the two germline ends. Germline-derived CDR1 and CDR2 are SGHTA and FQGNSA.